This TCR beta chain was documented in a study of T cell changes during pregnancy in multiple sclerosis. This CDR3 has 16 amino acids. V was clipped by 8 bases and J by 0 bases; unmatched bases: 12. Germline V CDR1 and CDR2: SNHLY, FYNNEI. The repertoire was sequenced with immunoSEQ multiplex PCR; TCRdb's copy has only in-frame clones and lacks some. The repertoire holds about 53,000 clones, with around nine tenths as singletons. Sample: CD4+ T cells from peripheral blood mononuclear cells, taken in the third trimester of pregnancy. The chain uses TRBV2 and TRBJ2-7; 8 bases map to TRBD1. The TCR originated in a female donor with multiple sclerosis, enrolled in a pregnancy study. The CDR3 bases are TGTGCCAGCCGGGGACAGGCCCTCTCGAGCTCCTACGAGCAGTACTTC. The encoded protein is CASRGQALSSSYEQYF.